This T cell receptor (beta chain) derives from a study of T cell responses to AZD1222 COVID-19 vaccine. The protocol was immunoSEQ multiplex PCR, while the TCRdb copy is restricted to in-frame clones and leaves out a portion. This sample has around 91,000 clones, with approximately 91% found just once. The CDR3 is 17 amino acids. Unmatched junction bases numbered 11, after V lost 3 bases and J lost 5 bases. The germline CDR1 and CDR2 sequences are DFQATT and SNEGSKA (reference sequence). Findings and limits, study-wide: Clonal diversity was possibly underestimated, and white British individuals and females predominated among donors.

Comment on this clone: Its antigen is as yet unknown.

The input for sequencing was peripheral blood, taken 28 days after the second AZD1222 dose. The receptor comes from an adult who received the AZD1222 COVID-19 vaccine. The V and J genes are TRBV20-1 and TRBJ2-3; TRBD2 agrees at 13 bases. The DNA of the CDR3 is TGCAGTGCTAGTCCCCCACCGGGACTAGCGGGAAGAGATACGCAGTATTTT. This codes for CSASPPPGLAGRDTQYF.